Listed here are 5 T cell receptor beta chains from one sample, sequenced in a study of blood T cell repertoires in COVID-19. The repertoire was sequenced with immunoSEQ multiplex PCR; TCRdb's copy has only in-frame clones and lacks some. Of approximately 250,000 clones detected, around 86% appear once; the ten largest clones hold just under 9%. The sequenced sample consisted of peripheral blood. The origin of the receptors is a man aged 40-49 years with active or convalescent COVID-19.

This clone was seen only a few times. The chain recombines TRBV2 with TRBJ1-4; D remains unclear. V was shortened by 5 bases and J by 7 bases, with 11 bases between the two germline ends. Germline V gene data show CDR1 as SNHLY and CDR2 as FYNNEI. The CDR3 consists of 13 residues. The CDR3 loop is CASSPTTFEKLFF. The CDR3 bases are TGTGCCAGCAGTCCAACGACATTTGAAAAACTGTTTTTT.

This clone has more than one count but fewer than ten. This chain links TRBV9 with TRBJ2-2, with D unresolved. The germline V and J ends were trimmed by 2 bases and 5 bases, with 10 bases remaining between them. The CDR3 has 14 residues. Germline CDR1 is SGDLS and CDR2 is YYNGEE. CDR3 region: CASSVQTQTGELFF. The CDR3 region has the DNA TGTGCCAGCAGCGTCCAGACACAGACCGGGGAGCTGTTTTTT.

J is TRBJ1-5 and V is TRBV28; D not certain. Trimming shortened V by 7 bases and J by 0 bases, and 7 bases separated the two germline ends. Germline loops: CDR1 MDHEN, CDR2 SYDVKM. The CDR3 is 13 residues long. CDR3 in amino acids: CASKQYSNQPQHF. The CDR3 DNA follows: TGTGCCAGCAAACAGTATAGCAATCAGCCCCAGCATTTT.

V gene TRBV12-2 combines with J gene TRBJ2-7; the DNA was not used to check the table's D call, TRBD2. TRBV12-2 is given as a pseudogene. The CDR3 sequence is 15 residues long. This CDR3 reads CASRSGLLRGYEQYF. The DNA for the CDR3 is TGTGCAAGTCGCTCGGGTCTCCTCAGAGGCTACGAGCAGTACTTC.

The chain links TRBV27 to TRBJ2-5, with TRBD1 as a possible D gene (6 bases). Germline CDR1 reads MNHEY; CDR2 reads SMNVEV (reference sequence). The CDR3 has 13 amino acids. V lost 7 bases and J lost 5, with 14 bases in between. The CDR3 sequence: CASTGAIDETQYF. CDR3 bases: TGTGCCAGCACAGGGGCAATTGATGAGACCCAGTACTTC.